These T cell receptor beta chains were read from a single sample in a study of PD-1 blockade in classical Hodgkin lymphoma. Clones were read by immunoSEQ multiplex PCR, and TCRdb kept only the in-frame ones, dropping some. The table shows 30,000 to 50,000 clones, with over 65% occurring only once. Material: peripheral blood mononuclear cells (PBMCs), obtained at baseline. Source of these receptors: a human donor with classical Hodgkin lymphoma. Both conserved end residues are part of each CDR3. A D gene is named only where the DNA matches it firmly. Clone size appears in some rows only: once, few, many, or a class for an expanded clone.

cdr3_aa | cdr3_nt | v_call | clone_size | d_call | j_call
CASSPLGQGAYEQYF | TGTGCCAGCAGCCCCTTAGGACAGGGGGCCTACGAGCAGTACTTC | TRBV9 | few | TRBD1 | TRBJ2-7
CASSLAAQETQYF | TGTGCCAGCAGTTTAGCGGCCCAAGAGACCCAGTACTTC | TRBV28 | few | - | TRBJ2-5
CASSGRSYNEQFF | TGTGCCAGCAGCGGCCGGTCCTACAATGAGCAGTTCTTC | TRBV9 | - | - | TRBJ2-1
CASSLGRGQDYGYTF | TGTGCCAGCAGCTTAGGGCGGGGGCAGGACTATGGCTACACCTTC | TRBV7-9 | few | - | TRBJ1-2
CASSPTLRDEQYF | TGTGCCAGCAGCCCGACGTTACGGGACGAGCAGTACTTC | TRBV6-5 | - | - | TRBJ2-7
CASSQVHGTNLGEQFF | TGCGCCAGCAGCCAAGTTCATGGGACCAATCTTGGGGAGCAGTTCTTC | TRBV4-1 | - | - | TRBJ2-1
CASSLLLVRNTIYF | TGTGCCAGCAGCTTGTTACTCGTGCGGAACACCATATATTTT | TRBV5-6 | once | - | TRBJ1-3
CASSLLVGVGNEQFF | TGTGCCAGCAGCTTATTGGTAGGGGTTGGCAATGAGCAGTTCTTC | TRBV7-9 | - | - | TRBJ2-1
CASRESSRHGYTF | TGTGCCAGCAGGGAAAGCAGTAGACATGGCTACACCTTC | TRBV2 | - | - | TRBJ1-2
CASSSQGTHEKLFF | TGTGCCAGCAGCTCCCAGGGAACACATGAAAAACTGTTTTTT | TRBV7-9 | once | - | TRBJ1-4
CASGGSDTQYF | TGTGCCAGCGGAGGGTCAGATACGCAGTATTTT | TRBV6-6 | - | - | TRBJ2-3
CAWSPRESSDTIYF | TGTGCCTGGAGTCCAAGGGAGTCCAGCGACACCATATATTTT | TRBV30 | - | - | TRBJ1-3
CASSPGTGLGDQPQHF | TGTGCCAGCAGCCCAGGGACAGGCCTTGGTGATCAGCCCCAGCATTTT | TRBV9 | - | TRBD1 | TRBJ1-5
CASSRSGRATGELFF | TGTGCCAGCAGCCGTAGCGGGAGGGCAACCGGGGAGCTGTTTTTT | TRBV14 | few | TRBD2 | TRBJ2-2
CASSFPGELFF | TGTGCCAGCAGCTTTCCCGGGGAGCTGTTTTTT | TRBV7-8 | once | - | TRBJ2-2
CASSLPSGSADTQYF | TGCGCCAGCAGCCTACCTAGCGGGAGCGCAGATACGCAGTATTTT | TRBV5-1 | - | TRBD2 | TRBJ2-3
CASSQAAGDRGGSAKNIQYF | TGCGCCAGCAGCCAAGCGGCGGGGGACAGGGGGGGTAGCGCCAAAAACATTCAGTACTTC | TRBV4-1 | - | TRBD1 | TRBJ2-4
CASSFYDTQYF | TGTGCCAGCAGCTTTTATGATACGCAGTATTTT | TRBV11-2 | - | - | TRBJ2-3
CASSLGLAPGTQHF | TGTGCCAGCAGCTTAGGATTGGCCCCCGGGACCCAGCATTTT | TRBV7-9 | - | - | TRBJ1-5
CASSTGAQAYEQYF | TGTGCCAGCAGCACCGGAGCGCAGGCCTACGAGCAGTACTTC | TRBV11-2 | - | - | TRBJ2-7
CASSLGVGLEGYTF | TGCGCCAGCAGCTTGGGGGTAGGGCTCGAAGGCTACACCTTC | TRBV5-1 | - | - | TRBJ1-2
CSGHTALNTGELFF | TGCAGCGGACACACAGCGTTGAACACCGGGGAGCTGTTTTTT | TRBV29-1 | - | - | TRBJ2-2
CASSGPYNQPQHF | TGTGCCAGTAGTGGGCCCTACAATCAGCCCCAGCATTTT | TRBV19 | few | - | TRBJ1-5
CASSKAGGVPYEQYF | TGTGCCAGCAGCAAAGCAGGGGGAGTTCCCTACGAGCAGTACTTC | TRBV21-1 | - | - | TRBJ2-7
CASSGHPGKLFF | TGTGCCAGTTCTGGGCATCCGGGGAAACTGTTTTTT | TRBV19 | - | - | TRBJ1-4
CASSLAGGPWETQYF | TGTGCCAGCAGTTTAGCGGGAGGGCCCTGGGAGACCCAGTACTTC | TRBV6-5 | few | TRBD2 | TRBJ2-5
CASSSGQGNEQFF | TGCGCCAGCAGCTCTGGACAGGGGAATGAGCAGTTCTTC | TRBV5-1 | - | TRBD1 | TRBJ2-1
CASSARRGEVHEQYF | TGTGCCAGCAGCGCCAGGCGGGGGGAGGTCCACGAGCAGTACTTC | TRBV5-8 | - | TRBD2 | TRBJ2-7
CASSFRNTGELFF | TGTGCCAGTAGTTTCCGGAACACCGGGGAGCTGTTTTTT | TRBV19 | - | - | TRBJ2-2
CASSLTYEQYF | TGTGCCAGCAGTTTAACCTACGAGCAGTACTTC | TRBV28 | - | - | TRBJ2-7
CASSDHPGGEQFF | TGCGCCAGCAGTGACCACCCGGGGGGTGAGCAGTTCTTC | TRBV5-1 | few | TRBD2 | TRBJ2-1
CAPGGTGPTGELFF | TGTGCCCCGGGGGGGACAGGGCCCACCGGGGAGCTGTTTTTT | TRBV10-3 | - | - | TRBJ2-2
CASRIGGSGNTIYF | TGTGCCAGCAGAATAGGGGGGTCTGGAAACACCATATATTTT | TRBV7-8 | - | - | TRBJ1-3
CASSLGTGTSSYEQYF | TGTGCCAGCAGCTTGGGGACAGGGACGAGCTCCTACGAGCAGTACTTC | TRBV7-8 | - | TRBD1 | TRBJ2-7
CASSQDLGFRDRGPEQYF | TGCGCCAGCAGCCAAGATCTGGGCTTTAGGGACAGGGGCCCCGAGCAGTACTTC | TRBV4-1 | - | TRBD1 | TRBJ2-7
CASSQWAGGSYNEQFF | TGTGCCAGCAGCCAATGGGCGGGGGGGTCCTACAATGAGCAGTTCTTC | TRBV16 | - | TRBD2 | TRBJ2-1
CASSVTFTGELFF | TGTGCCAGCAGTGTTACCTTCACCGGGGAGCTGTTTTTT | TRBV2 | - | - | TRBJ2-2
CASSERPDQPQHF | TGTGCCAGCAGCGAACGCCCCGATCAGCCCCAGCATTTT | TRBV11-2 | - | - | TRBJ1-5
CASRPPPGQGQETQYF | TGTGCCAGCAGACCCCCCCCTGGACAGGGTCAAGAGACCCAGTACTTC | TRBV6-6 | - | TRBD1 | TRBJ2-5
CASSLRLGTTDYEQYF | TGCGCCAGCAGCTTGCGCCTCGGGACTACTGACTACGAGCAGTACTTC | TRBV5-1 | - | TRBD2 | TRBJ2-7
CASSFYRVSASYEQYF | TGTGCCAGCAGTTTTTACAGGGTCTCTGCTTCCTACGAGCAGTACTTC | TRBV28 | - | - | TRBJ2-7
CASSQGVSGSDEQYF | TGTGCCAGCAGCCAAGGCGTTAGCGGGAGCGACGAGCAGTACTTC | TRBV4-2 | - | TRBD2 | TRBJ2-7
CASSVDLYEQYF | TGCGCCAGCAGTGTCGACTTGTATGAGCAGTACTTC | TRBV10-2 | - | - | TRBJ2-7
CASSNRDSGTDTQYF | TGTGCCAGCAGCAACCGGGACAGTGGAACAGATACGCAGTATTTT | TRBV28 | few | TRBD1 | TRBJ2-3
CASSLGTTNEKLFF | TGTGCCAGCAGTTTAGGTACAACTAATGAAAAACTGTTTTTT | TRBV28 | - | - | TRBJ1-4
CAWTLNHNVDEQYF | TGTGCCTGGACCTTGAATCATAACGTGGACGAGCAGTACTTC | TRBV30 | - | - | TRBJ2-7
CASSDPTGSTTNEQFF | TGTGCCAGCAGCGATCCGACAGGGTCGACGACTAATGAGCAGTTCTTC | TRBV9 | - | TRBD1 | TRBJ2-1
CASSLRQGRGYTEAFF | TGTGCCAGCAGTTTAAGGCAGGGACGTGGGTACACTGAAGCTTTCTTT | TRBV28 | once | - | TRBJ1-1
CASSPTNTGSGYGYTF | TGTGCCAGCTCGCCCACCAATACAGGGAGTGGGTATGGCTACACCTTC | TRBV18 | - | - | TRBJ1-2
CASSLGGDSYEQYF | TGTGCCAGCAGCCTCGGAGGGGATTCCTACGAGCAGTACTTC | TRBV5-6 | - | - | TRBJ2-7
CASSAQNEQFF | TGTGCCAGCAGCGCTCAGAATGAGCAGTTCTTC | TRBV9 | once | - | TRBJ2-1
CASSPGLAGPYEQYF | TGTGCCAGCAGCCCGGGGCTAGCGGGCCCCTACGAGCAGTACTTC | TRBV5-4 | few | TRBD2 | TRBJ2-7
CASSLGAGTTYEQYF | TGTGCCAGCAGCTTGGGGGCAGGGACGACCTACGAGCAGTACTTC | TRBV7-6 | - | - | TRBJ2-7